The subject of this entry is one T cell receptor beta chain. TCRdb called the 5' RACE reads again in MiXCR, with one record for every CDR3 protein. The data contain 300,000 to 400,000 distinct CDR3 sequences, roughly 15% of them singletons. With 3 bases clipped from V and 7 bases from J, the junction kept 7 bases outside the gene matches. The CDR3 runs to 13 residues. In germline, CDR1 is DFQATT, CDR2 SNEGSKA (reference sequence). The data were obtained in a study of T-cell memory formation after mild COVID-19. This receptor was obtained from a man aged 18 to 30 who had mild COVID-19 (a few samples of this study predate the infection). Cell type and time point are not known. The chain uses TRBV20-1 and TRBJ2-5; 8 positions match TRBD2. Sequencing input: PBMCs or a T cell subset sorted from them (not recorded which). CDR3 region: CSARRGLGGTQYF. The CDR3 DNA sequence: TGCAGTGCTAGGCGGGGACTAGGAGGGACCCAGTACTTC.